One sample yielded the 9 T cell receptor beta chains listed below, sequenced in a study of shared clonotypes between healthy human individuals. Assay used: immunoSEQ multiplex PCR; TCRdb lists only in-frame clones, some missing. This table holds about 870,000 clones, 92% found once. Naive CD8 populations comprised CD45RO-negative cells positively selected for CCR7, excluding terminally differentiated effector memory CD45RA+ cells. Specimen: naive CD8+ T cells sorted from blood. The receptors here all came from a man aged 30-40 years in good health.

Comments on this clone: Additional DNA sequences in this sample encode the identical CDR3. The V call is TRBV7-6, the J call TRBJ2-7, with 9 positions matching TRBD1. CDR1 SGHVS and CDR2 FNYEAQ come from the germline V gene. J gave up 2 bases and V 1 base, and 0 bases lay outside the gene matches. The CDR3 sequence is 14 residues long. DNA of the CDR3: TGTGCCAGCAGCTTAGGACAGGGGGCCTACGAGCAGTACTTC. Its protein product is CASSLGQGAYEQYF.

A single count supports this clone. This chain joins TRBV29-1 and TRBJ1-1; D remains unclear. The CDR3 is made up of 11 amino acids. Germline CDR1 and CDR2: SQVTM and ANQGSEA. The V end was cut by 4 bases, the J end by 4 bases, with 7 bases between. The CDR3: CSVGSGTEAFF. CDR3 bases: TGCAGCGTTGGGTCCGGCACTGAAGCTTTCTTT.

This chain links TRBV9 with TRBJ2-1; TRBD2 aligns across 9 bases. This CDR3 comprises 17 residues. The germline CDR1 and CDR2 sequences are SGDLS and YYNGEE. The ends lost 0 bases at V and 0 bases at J; junction bases unmatched: 4. CDR3 loop: CASSVVGGRASYNEQFF. In DNA form, the CDR3 reads TGTGCCAGCAGCGTAGTAGGCGGGAGGGCCTCCTACAATGAGCAGTTCTTC.

The V call is TRBV27, the J call TRBJ2-7, with TRBD2 matching over 7 bases. This CDR3 region has 16 residues. The germline V gene has CDR1 MNHEY and CDR2 SMNVEV (reference sequence). With 2 bases clipped from V and 3 bases from J, the junction kept 10 bases outside the gene matches. The CDR3 bases are TGTGCCAGCAGTTTACAGGCTAGCGGAAACCGCTACGAGCAGTACTTC. Residues: CASSLQASGNRYEQYF.

V is TRBV9 and J is TRBJ1-2; no firm D call. V was clipped by 4 bases and J by 4 bases, with 14 bases between them. This CDR3 region has 14 residues. CDR1 is SGDLS and CDR2 is YYNGEE in the germline V gene. Here the CDR3 reads CASSPLGPIYGYTF. CDR3 DNA sequence: TGTGCCAGCAGCCCACTCGGGCCTATCTATGGCTACACCTTC. Complete variable domain (other parts from reference TRBV9 and TRBJ1-2): DSGVTQTPKHLITATGQRVTLRCSPRSGDLSVYWYQQSLDQGLQFLIQYYNGEERAKGNILERFSAQQFPDLHSELNLSSLELGDSALYFCASSPLGPIYGYTFGSGTRLTVV.

This clone showed up just a few times. The genes are TRBV4-1 and TRBJ1-5, with D tentatively TRBD1 (5 bases). Deletions cut 4 bases from V and 5 bases from J, with 12 bases between. The CDR3 totals 14 residues. Germline V gives CDR1 MGHRA, CDR2 YSYEKL. The CDR3 DNA sequence: TGCGCCAGCAGCCCATTTCAGGGAGATCAGCCCCAGCATTTT. It codes for CASSPFQGDQPQHF.

V and J are TRBV5-1 and TRBJ2-5, with D possibly being TRBD1 (5 bases). The CDR3 has 16 amino acids. Germline V gene data show CDR1 as SGHRS and CDR2 as YFSETQ. The V end was cut by 1 base, the J end by 4 bases, with 17 bases between. CDR3 sequence: CASSLYTGRVGETQYF. The DNA for the CDR3 is TGCGCCAGCAGCTTGTATACGGGCAGGGTGGGAGAGACCCAGTACTTC.

This clone was seen more than once but under ten times. V is TRBV6-1 and J is TRBJ1-2; D is perhaps TRBD1 (5 bases). The CDR3 runs to 16 residues. The V end was cut by 1 base, the J end by 5 bases, with 17 bases between. The germline gives CDR1 MNHNS, CDR2 SASEGT. The CDR3 here is CASSEGAGRVGYGYTF. The CDR3, as DNA: TGTGCCAGCAGTGAAGGGGCAGGGAGAGTAGGGTATGGCTACACCTTC.

V usage is TRBV28 and J usage is TRBJ2-3, with D perhaps assigned TRBD1 or TRBD2 (5 bases each). Per the germline V gene, CDR1 is MDHEN and CDR2 is SYDVKM. The CDR3 sequence is 16 residues long. V was shortened by 2 bases and J by 6 bases, with 18 bases between the two germline ends. The CDR3 loop is CASSLGLALKGDTQYF. CDR3 DNA sequence: TGTGCCAGCAGTTTAGGTCTAGCCCTAAAGGGGGATACGCAGTATTTT.